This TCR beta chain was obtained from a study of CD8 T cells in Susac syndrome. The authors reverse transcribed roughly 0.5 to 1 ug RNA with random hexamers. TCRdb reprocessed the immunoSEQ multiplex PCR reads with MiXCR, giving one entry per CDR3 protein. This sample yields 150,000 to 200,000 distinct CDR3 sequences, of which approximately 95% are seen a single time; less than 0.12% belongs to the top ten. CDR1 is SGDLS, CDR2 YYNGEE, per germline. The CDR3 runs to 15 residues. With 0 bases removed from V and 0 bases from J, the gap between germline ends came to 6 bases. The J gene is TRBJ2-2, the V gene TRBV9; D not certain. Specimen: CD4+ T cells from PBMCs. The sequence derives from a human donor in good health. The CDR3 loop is CASSVDPANTGELFF. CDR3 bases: TGTGCCAGCAGCGTAGATCCTGCGAACACCGGGGAGCTGTTTTTT.